This entry features one TCR beta chain sequence. Its specificity is not known. The sample originates from a study of T cell responses to AZD1222 COVID-19 vaccine. Whole-study results and caveats: White British ancestry dominated among donors, who included more females, and clonal diversity was possibly underestimated. Close to half of spike-specific TCRs reportedly recognize unmutated variant regions. Once two AZD1222 doses were given, Spike-specific TCR breadth and depth went up.

V dropped 4 bases and J dropped 4; count of bases not matched to a gene: 12. Germline lookup yields CDR1 SNHLY and CDR2 FYNNEI. This CDR3 is built from 17 residues. The protocol was immunoSEQ multiplex PCR, while the TCRdb copy is restricted to in-frame clones and leaves out a portion. The repertoire consists of around 120,000 clones, with 87% occurring once and the leading ten covering 1% to 1.5%. The clonotype originates from an adult in good health. Sample: peripheral blood, taken on day 0 of AZD1222 vaccination. V is TRBV2 and J is TRBJ2-5; TRBD2 aligns across 10 bases. DNA of the CDR3: TGTGCCAGCAGTGGGGTGGCTAGCGGGGGCCGGGGAGAGACCCAGTACTTC. Protein sequence: CASSGVASGGRGETQYF.